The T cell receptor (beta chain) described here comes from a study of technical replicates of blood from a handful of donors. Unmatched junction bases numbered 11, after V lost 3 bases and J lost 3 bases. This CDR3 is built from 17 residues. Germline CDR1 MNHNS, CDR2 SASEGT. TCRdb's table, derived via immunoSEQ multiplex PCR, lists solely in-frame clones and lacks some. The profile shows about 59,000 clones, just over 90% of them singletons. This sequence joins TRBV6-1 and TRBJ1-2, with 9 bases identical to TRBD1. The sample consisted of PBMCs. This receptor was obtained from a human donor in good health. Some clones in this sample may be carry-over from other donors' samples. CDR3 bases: TGTGCCAGCAGTGAGGGGATAACAGGGGGCGCGGACTATGGCTACACCTTC. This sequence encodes CASSEGITGGADYGYTF.